Listed below are T cell receptor beta chains from one sample, sequenced in a study of blood T cells in healthy people across ages. MiXCR, run by TCRdb on the 5' RACE reads, gives a single entry per CDR3 protein. The sample carries 2 million or so distinct CDR3 sequences, about 49% recorded once. The material sequenced was blood. All receptors come from a woman aged 40 to 50 in good health. CDR3s include the opening cysteine and the closing phenylalanine or tryptophan. The D gene is left open where the match is weak. Clone size appears in some rows only: once, few, many, or a class for an expanded clone.

DNA | CDR3 | J | size | V | D
TGTGCCAGCAGACTGGGACAGGGTGTTAGTGAGCAGTTCTTC | CASRLGQGVSEQFF | TRBJ2-1 | few | TRBV16 | TRBD1
TGTGCCAGCAGGGATACCCGGGTGGTCTACAATGAGCAGTTCTTC | CASRDTRVVYNEQFF | TRBJ2-1 | - | TRBV6-2/TRBV6-3 | -
TGCGCCAGCAGCCAACTCAGCGGAGGGGGGGCCGGGGAGCTGTTTTTT | CASSQLSGGGAGELFF | TRBJ2-2 | - | TRBV4-1 | -
TGTGCCAGCAGCCATACTCTAGCGGGCACAGATACGCAGTATTTT | CASSHTLAGTDTQYF | TRBJ2-3 | few | TRBV7-2 | TRBD2
TGTGCCAGCAGTAAAACCGGGAGTTACAATGAGCAGTTCTTC | CASSKTGSYNEQFF | TRBJ2-1 | - | TRBV12-3/TRBV12-4 | -
TGTGCCAGCAGCTTACGGGGCACTGAATCTCCCCACGAGCAGTACTTC | CASSLRGTESPHEQYF | TRBJ2-7 | - | TRBV7-9 | -
TGTGCCAGCAGCGGGACGGCGGTCTATGGCTACACCTTC | CASSGTAVYGYTF | TRBJ1-2 | - | TRBV27 | -
TGCAGTGCCTCCGGACTAGCGGTACAAGAGACCCAGTACTTC | CSASGLAVQETQYF | TRBJ2-5 | - | TRBV20-1 | TRBD2
TGCGCCAGCAGCCTGGACAGGGGCGGGAGCACAGATACGCAGTATTTT | CASSLDRGGSTDTQYF | TRBJ2-3 | - | TRBV5-1 | TRBD1
TGTGCCATCAGCCTCGGACAGGGGACCTATGGCTACACCTTC | CAISLGQGTYGYTF | TRBJ1-2 | medium-sized | TRBV10-3 | TRBD1
TGTGCCAGCAGCAAAGGACCTCTGGTTAAAGAGAACGAGCAGTACTTC | CASSKGPLVKENEQYF | TRBJ2-7 | few | TRBV21-1 | -
TGTGCCAGCAGCTTATCGGGGGCGGGGAATGAGCAGTTCTTC | CASSLSGAGNEQFF | TRBJ2-1 | - | TRBV7-6 | -
TGTGCCAGCAGCGTAGTGAGGGTCTCCGAGCAGTACTTC | CASSVVRVSEQYF | TRBJ2-7 | - | TRBV7-2 | -
TGTGCCAGCAGTTTATTGGGGGGGTTAAGCCAAGAGACCCAGTTCTTC | CASSLLGGLSQETQFF | TRBJ2-1 | - | TRBV27 | TRBD2
TGTGCCAGCAGCGACGGATTCTCTAATTCACCCCTCCACTTT | CASSDGFSNSPLHF | TRBJ1-6 | - | TRBV5-5 | -
TGTGCCAGCAGTTACGAGGATACCCAGTACTTC | CASSYEDTQYF | TRBJ2-5 | - | TRBV6-6 | -
TGTGCCAGCAGTTTATCAGGCGGAAAGGGACAGGGTGTTCAGCCCCAGCATTTT | CASSLSGGKGQGVQPQHF | TRBJ1-5 | - | TRBV12-3/TRBV12-4 | TRBD1
TGCAGCGTTATTATTGGACAGAATCAGCCCCAGCATTTT | CSVIIGQNQPQHF | TRBJ1-5 | many | TRBV29-1 | -
TGTGCCAGCAGCCCGCGTGTCACAACTCTTTACTACTATGGCTACACCTTC | CASSPRVTTLYYYGYTF | TRBJ1-2 | few | TRBV7-2 | -
TGTGCCAGCAGCTTAATTAAGGATGCGGATACGCAGTATTTT | CASSLIKDADTQYF | TRBJ2-3 | few | TRBV7-2 | -
TGCAGCGTTCTAGCGCCCCTCACAGATACGCAGTATTTT | CSVLAPLTDTQYF | TRBJ2-3 | - | TRBV29-1 | -
TGTGCCAGCAGCGCAGACAGGGTATACGGCACAGATACGCAGTATTTT | CASSADRVYGTDTQYF | TRBJ2-3 | few | TRBV13 | TRBD1
TGCAGCGTTCCCTCGGGACAGGGGCTTACAAACTATGGCTACACCTTC | CSVPSGQGLTNYGYTF | TRBJ1-2 | - | TRBV29-1 | TRBD1
TGCAGTGCTTCGGGGCAGATCCGTTACGAGCAGTACTTC | CSASGQIRYEQYF | TRBJ2-7 | many | TRBV20-1 | -
TGTGCCAGCAGCGACGGGGGGCAGGCGGCGTCCGATGGGCATGGCTACACCTTC | CASSDGGQAASDGHGYTF | TRBJ1-2 | - | TRBV9 | -
TGTGCCACCACAGGATCAGGCACAGATACGCAGTATTTT | CATTGSGTDTQYF | TRBJ2-3 | - | TRBV15 | -
TGCAGTGCTAGAGATCCTAGCGGGGGAGCAGAGACCCAGTACTTC | CSARDPSGGAETQYF | TRBJ2-5 | - | TRBV20-1 | TRBD2
TGTGCCAGCAGTAATGACAGGGGGAGGAATCAGCCCCAGCATTTT | CASSNDRGRNQPQHF | TRBJ1-5 | - | TRBV6-2/TRBV6-3 | TRBD1